This passage covers 12 T cell receptor beta chains from one sample sequenced in a study of control samples from healthy donors and cancer patients. Profiled with immunoSEQ multiplex PCR; TCRdb holds only in-frame clones, not every one. The top ten clones hold approximately 6.1% of a sample with some 150,000 clones, around 95% of them seen once. Specimen: blood. The receptors shown here come from a middle-aged man in good health.

The chain links TRBV4-3 to TRBJ1-1, with TRBD1 matching 10 bases. CDR1 is LGHNA, CDR2 YSLEER, per germline. This CDR3 has 16 amino acids. The V and J ends lost 6 bases and 5 bases, in that order; junction bases with no gene match: 12. The CDR3 region is CASRPGTGELGTEAFF. As DNA, the CDR3 is TGCGCCAGCAGGCCCGGGACAGGGGAGTTGGGAACTGAAGCTTTCTTT.

This chain uses TRBV6-6 with TRBJ1-5, with D tentatively TRBD1 (6 bases). From germline, CDR1 is MNHNY and CDR2 SVGAGI (reference sequence). This CDR3 is built from 13 residues. Trimming removed 8 bases from V and 6 bases from J, with 14 bases in between. CDR3 loop: CASEGQGIQPQHF. CDR3 bases: TGTGCCAGCGAGGGGCAGGGGATTCAGCCCCAGCATTTT.

The gene calls are TRBV24-1 and TRBJ1-5, with D possibly being TRBD1 (5 bases). The CDR3 has 15 amino acids. Trimming cost V 2 bases and J 4 bases, with 11 bases left between them. Germline V CDR1 and CDR2: KGHDR, SFDVKD. The CDR3 region has the DNA TGTGCCACCAGTGATTCGACGGGGCTAAATCAGCCCCAGCATTTT. It codes for CATSDSTGLNQPQHF.

The V call is TRBV25-1, the J call TRBJ1-1; tentatively, D is TRBD1 (5 bases). Germline CDR1 MGHDK, CDR2 SYGVNS. CDR3 length equals 14 residues. V was pared by 8 bases and J by 4 bases, with 17 bases between. The CDR3: CASGPPGDRTEAFF. In nucleotides, the CDR3 is TGTGCCAGCGGACCCCCGGGGGACCGCACTGAAGCTTTCTTT.

The V and J genes are TRBV24-1 and TRBJ2-7; D is perhaps TRBD2 (5 bases). CDR3 length equals 13 residues. Trimming removed 2 bases from V and 5 bases from J, with 9 bases in between. CDR1 and CDR2 (germline): KGHDR, SFDVKD. The CDR3, as DNA: TGTGCCACCAGTGATTCGGACGGGAACGAGCAGTACTTC. Translation: CATSDSDGNEQYF.

V usage is TRBV6-5 and J usage is TRBJ2-7; D unresolved. Trimming stripped 6 bases from V and 3 bases from J, with 15 bases between. From germline, CDR1 is MNHEY and CDR2 SVGAGI. The length of the CDR3 is 14 residues. The CDR3 nucleotides are TGTGCCAGCAGACCCGCTGACATTTTCTACGAGCAGTACTTC. It yields the protein CASRPADIFYEQYF.

The sample holds one count of this clone. V is TRBV3-1 (or the pseudogene TRBV3-2) and J is TRBJ1-1, with unresolved D. The CDR3 sequence is 14 residues long. The V end was cut by 0 bases, the J end by 6 bases, with 11 bases between. Germline V gives CDR1 LGHDT, CDR2 YNNKEL (reference sequence). CDR3 protein: CASSQDRVGAEAFF. The CDR3 bases are TGTGCCAGCAGCCAAGACCGGGTGGGCGCTGAAGCTTTCTTT.

This clone was recorded only once. The rearrangement joins TRBV30 to TRBJ2-1; D is possibly TRBD2 (6 bases). CDR3 size: 11 residues. Germline V CDR1 and CDR2: GTSNPN, SVGIG (reference sequence). Deletions cut 8 bases from V and 8 bases from J, with 13 bases between. CDR3 residues: CAGDFLDEQFF. The CDR3, as DNA: TGTGCCGGGGACTTCTTGGATGAGCAGTTCTTC.

This clone is a singleton in its sample. The chain joins TRBV30 to TRBJ1-6; D gene unclear. V lost 0 bases to trimming and J lost 4 bases, with 10 bases between them. Germline assignment: CDR1 GTSNPN and CDR2 SVGIG (reference sequence). The CDR3 contains 15 residues. This CDR3 reads CAWSVLGVYNSPLHF. For the CDR3, the DNA is TGTGCCTGGAGTGTACTAGGCGTTTATAATTCACCCCTCCACTTT. The full variable domain, completed using reference TRBV30 and TRBJ1-6, is SQTIHQWPATLVQPVGSPLSLECTVEGTSNPNLYWYRQAAGRGLQLLFYSVGIGQISSEVPQNLSASRPQDRQFILSSKKLLLSDSGFYLCAWSVLGVYNSPLHFGNGTRLTVT.

The CDR3 protein is CSVSGTDRYGYTF. The DNA for the CDR3 is TGCAGCGTTTCCGGGACCGACCGTTATGGCTACACCTTC. The chain combines TRBV29-1 with TRBJ1-2, with a possible D match to TRBD1 (5 bases). The V gene lost 5 bases and the J gene lost 5 bases, with 15 bases spanning the gap. The germline V gene has CDR1 SQVTM and CDR2 ANQGSEA. The CDR3 sequence is 13 residues long. Complete variable domain (other parts from reference TRBV29-1 and TRBJ1-2): SAVISQKPSRDICQRGTSLTIQCQVDSQVTMMFWYRQQPGQSLTLIATANQGSEATYESGFVIDKFPISRPNLTFSTLTVSNMSPEDSSIYLCSVSGTDRYGYTFGSGTRLTVV.

By its share, this clone is medium-sized. V gene TRBV7-2 combines with J gene TRBJ1-5; no firm D call. The germline gives CDR1 SGHTA, CDR2 FQGNSA. This CDR3 has 15 amino acids. The ends were cut back, 2 bases at V and 1 base at J, with 9 bases in the middle. The CDR3, as DNA: TGTGCCAGCAGCTTAACACACGGAAGCAATCAGCCCCAGCATTTT. This sequence encodes CASSLTHGSNQPQHF.

V gene TRBV30 combines with J gene TRBJ2-2, with D unresolved. Germline CDR1 GTSNPN, CDR2 SVGIG (reference sequence). V lost 1 base and J lost 5, with 17 bases in between. CDR3 length: 16 amino acids. CDR3 DNA: TGTGCCTGGAGTGCCAGTTATCTAGACCGGACCGGGGAGCTGTTTTTT. It codes for CAWSASYLDRTGELFF.